This TCR beta chain came from a study of cytomegalovirus exposure and HLA in healthy donors. Study at large: The 120 or so validation repertoires were produced on the same platform as the 550 to 700 repertoires of the first cohort. This was reported in a later analysis.

Assay: immunoSEQ multiplex PCR; the TCRdb copy retains only in-frame clones and omits some. The table records about 140,000 clones, approximately 85% of them present only once. Study-wide findings and caveats: The majority of TCR sequences were rare, yet some public TCRs appeared in many donors. Listed as cytomegalovirus-associated were around 160 TCR beta chains.

Germline V gene lookup returns CDR1 SEHNR and CDR2 FQNEAQ (reference sequence). This CDR3 has 17 amino acids. Trimming removed 3 bases from V and 5 bases from J; junction bases left unmatched: 4. Concerning this clone: Its antigen is as yet unknown.

Material for sequencing was PBMCs. The TCR comes from a woman in her twenties or thirties in good health and CMV-seronegative. This chain joins TRBV7-9 and TRBJ2-1; TRBD2 matches 16 bases. The CDR3 DNA reads as TGTGCCAGCAGCTTGGGGACTAGCGGGGGGGCGGACAATGAGCAGTTCTTC. This sequence encodes CASSLGTSGGADNEQFF.